Reported below is one T cell receptor (beta chain). This entry is derived from a study of blood T cell repertoires in COVID-19. On the study more broadly: The United States, Italy and Spain were the sources of the acute and convalescent COVID-19 samples.

Germline CDR1 is MNHEY and CDR2 is SMNVEV (reference sequence). The V and J ends lost 9 bases and 2 bases respectively, with 19 bases between them. The CDR3 has 16 residues. Clones were read by immunoSEQ multiplex PCR, and TCRdb kept only the in-frame ones, dropping some. This sample has roughly 180,000 clones, with 76% found just once. Sequencing used peripheral blood. The chain employs TRBV27 and TRBJ2-2, with D tentatively TRBD1 (6 bases). The TCR sequence derives from a woman in her 50s with active or convalescent COVID-19. The CDR3 DNA follows: TGTGCCAGTTCCGAGGGGGAGATCGGAAACACCGGGGAGCTGTTTTTT. It translates to CASSEGEIGNTGELFF.